Reported below is one TCR beta chain. This specimen comes from a study of blood T cell repertoires in COVID-19. Across the whole study: Samples representing acute and convalescent COVID-19 were sourced from the United States, Italy and Spain. The analysed material was cDNA or gDNA that came from T cells, B-cell-depleted T cells, or PBMCs.

CDR1 and CDR2 (germline): SGHRS, YFSETQ. The CDR3 extends over 14 amino acids. With V trimmed by 5 bases and J by 5 bases, 8 bases remained unmatched. Grouping used clinical history reported by participants in a survey and questionnaire. In the authors' workflow: Quantification of nucleated cells was approximated via reference gene primer amplification. TCRdb's copy holds only in-frame clones and misses some; the assay was immunoSEQ multiplex PCR. V and J calls and clone size are as listed in that table; D and trimming were resolved from the DNA. The sample carries around 200,000 clones, around nine tenths recorded once.

The sequencing input was PBMCs or T cells enriched from blood (not recorded which). The chain combines TRBV5-1 with TRBJ1-2; 8 bases are a match to TRBD1. This receptor was taken from a woman aged 25 to 45 who had been exposed to COVID-19. CDR3 nucleotides: TGCGCCAGCAGGCTGACAGGGGACCTTTATGGCTACACCTTC. Residues: CASRLTGDLYGYTF.